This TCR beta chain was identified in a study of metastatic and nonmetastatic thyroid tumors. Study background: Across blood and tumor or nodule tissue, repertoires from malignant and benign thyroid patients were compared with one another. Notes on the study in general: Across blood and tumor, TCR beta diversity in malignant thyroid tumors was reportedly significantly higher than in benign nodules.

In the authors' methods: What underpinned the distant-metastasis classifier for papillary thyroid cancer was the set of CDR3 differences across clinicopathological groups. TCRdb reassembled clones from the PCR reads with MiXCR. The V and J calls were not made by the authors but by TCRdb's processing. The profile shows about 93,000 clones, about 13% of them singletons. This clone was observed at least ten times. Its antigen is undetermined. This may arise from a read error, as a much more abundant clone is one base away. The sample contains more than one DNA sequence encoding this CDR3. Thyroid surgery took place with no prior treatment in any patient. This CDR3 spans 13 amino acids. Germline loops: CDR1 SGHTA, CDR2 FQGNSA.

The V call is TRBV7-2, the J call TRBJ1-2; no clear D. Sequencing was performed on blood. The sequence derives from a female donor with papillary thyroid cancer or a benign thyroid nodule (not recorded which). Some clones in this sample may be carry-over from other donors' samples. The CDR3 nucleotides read TGTGCCAGCAGCCTGGGTACTATCTATGGCTATACCTTC. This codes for CASSLGTIYGYTF.